This T cell receptor beta chain was identified during a study of blood T cell repertoires in COVID-19. Study as a whole: T cells, B-cell-depleted T cells, or PBMCs provided the cDNA or gDNA that served as material.

While infection was still active, Seattle patients were enrolled and then followed longitudinally. From germline, CDR1 is GTSNPN and CDR2 SVGIG (reference sequence). CDR3 size: 13 residues. V lost 5 bases and J lost 5, with 13 bases in between. Per the study methods: Amplification with reference gene primers provided the estimates of nucleated cell counts. Clones were sequenced by immunoSEQ multiplex PCR, and TCRdb holds only the in-frame ones, with some missing. The V and J calls and the clone size are those of that table, but D and trimming were determined from the DNA. Among more than 250,000 clones listed, about 87% were seen once.

This receptor was taken from a woman aged 50 to 60 with COVID-19, enrolled during active disease. The V and J genes are TRBV30 and TRBJ1-5, with D maybe TRBD1 (5 bases). The material sequenced was peripheral blood. The CDR3 coding sequence is TGTGCCTGGGCACGGGGGACGGATCAGCCCCAGCATTTT. Its protein product is CAWARGTDQPQHF.